This T cell receptor beta chain is drawn from a study of blood T cell repertoires in COVID-19. Study in general: Acute and convalescent COVID-19 specimens originated in the United States, Italy and Spain.

Only in-frame clones appear in the TCRdb table, and some are missing; sequencing was by immunoSEQ multiplex PCR. Altogether hundreds of thousands of clones are present, 75% to 90% being singletons, with the ten largest covering around 1%. V was shortened by 4 bases and J by 0 bases, with 10 bases between the two germline ends. Germline V gives CDR1 SGHTS, CDR2 YDEGEE. This CDR3 contains 14 residues. Sequencing used PBMCs or T cells enriched from blood (not recorded which). This clonotype originated in a young man who had recovered from COVID-19. The rearrangement links TRBV5-8 to TRBJ1-1, with unresolved D. As DNA, the CDR3 is TGTGCCAGCAGCCTACTGACTGTGAACACTGAAGCTTTCTTT. Amino acid sequence: CASSLLTVNTEAFF.